This entry lists 28 T cell receptor beta chains sequenced from one sample in a study of T cells after yellow fever vaccination. TCRdb called the 5' RACE reads again in MiXCR, with one record for every CDR3 protein. The sample holds approximately 330,000 distinct CDR3 sequences, 4.1% seen once. Here the sequenced sample was PBMCs, taken 5 days after the yellow fever booster vaccination. The receptors derive from a man younger than 35 who received the YFV17D yellow fever vaccine.

This clonotype was seen a few times. The rearrangement links TRBV7-9 to TRBJ1-1; D might be TRBD1 (5 bases). CDR1 is SEHNR, CDR2 FQNEAQ, per germline (reference sequence). The CDR3 loop spans 16 amino acids. V dropped 1 base and J dropped 3 bases, with 15 bases sitting between them. The CDR3 DNA reads as TGTGCCAGCAGCTTAGGTTGGGGTCGAGGGGACACTGAAGCTTTCTTT. Protein sequence: CASSLGWGRGDTEAFF.

This clonotype occurred many times. The genes are TRBV19 and TRBJ2-7, with a tentative D call TRBD2 (6 bases). CDR1 LNHDA and CDR2 SQIVND come from the germline V gene (reference sequence). Trimming stripped 5 bases from V and 6 bases from J, with 17 bases between. The CDR3 has 14 amino acids. CDR3 protein: CASSGGAEEGEQYF. CDR3 coding DNA: TGTGCCAGTAGTGGCGGGGCAGAGGAGGGCGAGCAGTACTTC.

This chain connects TRBV5-6 to TRBJ2-7, with TRBD1 matching 7 bases. Germline V gives CDR1 SGHDT, CDR2 YYEEEE. Trimming took 4 bases from V and 3 from J; bases not matched to a gene: 7. The CDR3 consists of 14 residues. The CDR3 sequence: CASSRRQGIYEQYV. The CDR3 DNA reads as TGTGCCAGCAGCAGAAGACAGGGTATCTACGAGCAGTACGTC.

The CDR3 loop is CASSLSGLNTGELFF. CDR3 in DNA: TGCGCCAGCAGCTTGTCCGGGCTCAACACCGGGGAGCTGTTTTTT. The V and J genes are TRBV5-1 and TRBJ2-2, with D unclear. Looked up from germline, CDR1 is SGHRS and CDR2 is YFSETQ. V lost 1 base and J 2 bases, leaving 9 bases between the germline ends. CDR3 length equals 15 residues.

About this clonotype: The germline gene is not matched at one end of the junction; a read error may be the cause. V usage is TRBV6-6 and J usage is TRBJ1-2; D may be TRBD1 (5 bases). CDR3 length: 12 residues. Per the germline V gene, CDR1 is MNHNY and CDR2 is SVGAGI (reference sequence). CDR3 nucleotide sequence: TGTGCCGGCAGTCCCGACAGCTTTGGCTACACCTTC. It encodes CAGSPDSFGYTF.

This clonotype was recorded a few times. The rearrangement joins TRBV5-1 to TRBJ2-4; 8 bases match TRBD2. Germline-derived CDR1 and CDR2 are SGHRS and YFSETQ. Trimming cost V 0 bases and J 8 bases; bases outside gene matches: 4. The CDR3 covers 14 residues. CDR3 nucleotide sequence: TGCGCCAGCAGCTTGGAGGCGCGGGGGGACATTCAGTACTTC. This codes for CASSLEARGDIQYF.

The chain is built from TRBV9 and TRBJ1-4, with 7 bases identical to TRBD1. V was pared by 3 bases and J by 8 bases, with 7 bases of the junction left unmatched. The germline CDR1 and CDR2 sequences are SGDLS and YYNGEE. The CDR3 has 14 amino acids. The CDR3 is CASSARRQGEKLFF. The DNA for the CDR3 is TGTGCCAGCAGCGCTCGACGACAGGGAGAAAAACTGTTTTTT.

This clonotype was recorded a few times. The rearrangement joins TRBV4-1 to TRBJ1-4; 7 bases are a match to TRBD1. Losses at the gene ends were 0 bases for V and 3 bases for J; bases not matched to a gene: 7. The CDR3 contains 17 residues. From germline, CDR1 is MGHRA and CDR2 YSYEKL. CDR3 bases: TGCGCCAGCAGCCAAGACTTCAGGGGGAGAGCTAATGAAAAACTGTTTTTT. Its translation is CASSQDFRGRANEKLFF.

The V and J genes are TRBV5-4 and TRBJ2-3; maybe TRBD2 (5 bases). The germline CDR1 and CDR2 sequences are SGHNT and YYREEE (reference sequence). The CDR3 loop spans 16 amino acids. The V end was cut by 0 bases, the J end by 1 base, with 12 bases between. The CDR3 loop is CASSLGGRAGTDTQYF. CDR3 DNA sequence: TGTGCCAGCAGCTTGGGAGGGCGAGCCGGCACAGATACGCAGTATTTT.

This clonotype was recorded a few times. The V and J genes are TRBV5-8 and TRBJ2-1; possible D gene TRBD1, 6 bases. CDR1 is SGHTS and CDR2 is YDEGEE in the germline V gene. CDR3 length equals 12 residues. V was clipped by 6 bases and J by 10 bases, with 14 bases between them. CDR3 residues: CASMAGVREQFF. CDR3 in DNA: TGTGCCAGCATGGCAGGGGTGAGGGAGCAGTTCTTC.

The chain combines TRBV10-3 with TRBJ1-2, with TRBD1 matching 8 bases. V was pared by 0 bases and J by 4 bases, with 1 base of the junction left unmatched. Germline V gene sequence: CDR1 ENHRY, CDR2 SYGVKD. This CDR3 is 14 amino acids long. The CDR3 bases are TGTGCCATCAGTGAGTCCGACAGGGGCTATGGCTACACCTTC. Its protein is CAISESDRGYGYTF.

This clonotype was counted only a few times. The rearrangement links TRBV4-1 to TRBJ2-5, with a possible D match to TRBD2 (5 bases). Trimming took off 0 bases at V and 5 bases at J, with 10 bases between the two ends. CDR3 length equals 14 residues. Germline loops: CDR1 MGHRA, CDR2 YSYEKL. The DNA for the CDR3 is TGCGCCAGCAGCCAAGAGTCGGGCGGGGAGACCCAGTACTTC. Translated, it gives CASSQESGGETQYF.

This chain uses TRBV7-9 with TRBJ2-7; the D is unclear. CDR1 is SEHNR and CDR2 is FQNEAQ in the germline V gene (reference sequence). The V end was cut by 1 base, the J end by 5 bases, with 9 bases between. CDR3 size: 13 residues. The CDR3, as DNA: TGTGCCAGCAGCTTAGAAGCCGAAGACGAGCAGTACTTC. It encodes CASSLEAEDEQYF.

The J gene is TRBJ1-2, the V gene TRBV10-3, with 7 bases fitting TRBD1. Trimming at V came to 6 bases and at J to 6 bases, leaving 7 bases not matched to a gene. The V gene's germline CDR1 is ENHRY and CDR2 SYGVKD. This CDR3 contains 13 residues. The CDR3 loop reads CAIRFRTGDGYTF. CDR3 in DNA: TGTGCCATCAGATTTCGGACAGGCGATGGCTACACCTTC.

This clonotype showed up just a few times. The chain uses TRBV11-1 and TRBJ1-1; no clear D. The V and J ends lost 3 bases and 3 bases respectively, with 14 bases between them. This CDR3 is built from 15 residues. Germline V gene data show CDR1 as SGHAT and CDR2 as FQDESV (reference sequence). The CDR3 nucleotides read TGTGCCAGCAGCTTTTTGTCTGAGCGGGACACTGAAGCTTTCTTT. As protein: CASSFLSERDTEAFF. The variable domain in full, completed from reference TRBV11-1 and TRBJ1-1, reads EAEVAQSPRYKITEKSQAVAFWCDPISGHATLYWYRQILGQGPELLVQFQDESVVDDSQLPKDRFSAERLKGVDSTLKIQPAELGDSAMYLCASSFLSERDTEAFFGQGTRLTVV.

Only a few counts were recorded for this clonotype. CDR3 amino acids: CASSVRGGGETQYF. The DNA of the CDR3 is TGTGCCAGCAGCGTGCGGGGGGGCGGAGAGACCCAGTACTTC. The rearrangement joins TRBV9 to TRBJ2-5; the match to TRBD2 covers 9 bases. Germline CDR1 and CDR2: SGDLS and YYNGEE. The V segment lost 2 bases and the J segment 4 bases; nucleotides outside the gene matches: 3. This CDR3 contains 14 residues.

This clonotype occurred a few times. This rearrangement joins TRBV12-3 or TRBV12-4 to TRBJ1-4; D is unresolved. The V end lost 2 bases, the J end lost 0 bases, and 4 bases lay between the germline ends. The CDR3 is made up of 14 amino acids. The CDR3 sequence is CASSLSPTNEKLFF. The CDR3 DNA reads as TGTGCCAGCAGTTTAAGCCCAACTAATGAAAAACTGTTTTTT.

This clonotype showed up just a few times. The chain links TRBV12-3 or TRBV12-4 to TRBJ2-3, with 8 bases identical to TRBD2. The CDR3 is made up of 15 amino acids. V trimming: 4 bases; J trimming: 11 bases; junction bases outside the gene matches: 14. CDR3 sequence reads: CASSSRGLDVLGQYF. CDR3 coding DNA: TGTGCCAGCAGTTCCCGGGGACTAGACGTACTGGGGCAGTATTTT.

In this sample, this clonotype turned up a few times. This chain uses TRBV10-1 with TRBJ2-2, with D hard to call. The CDR3 contains 16 residues. Germline V gene lookup returns CDR1 WNHNN and CDR2 SYGVQD (reference sequence). V was trimmed by 4 bases and J by 2 bases, leaving 14 bases between them. In DNA form, the CDR3 reads TGCGCCAGCAGTGCCACACTGGACCTAAACACCGGGGAGCTGTTTTTT. Translated, it gives CASSATLDLNTGELFF.

This clonotype was found a few times. This sequence joins TRBV5-1 and TRBJ2-7; TRBD2 matches at 12 bases. The V segment lost 1 base and the J segment 7 bases; nucleotides outside the gene matches: 3. Looked up from germline, CDR1 is SGHRS and CDR2 is YFSETQ. The CDR3 has 14 residues. The CDR3 spells CASSLSTSGGEQYF. The CDR3 DNA reads as TGCGCCAGCAGCTTGTCCACTAGCGGGGGGGAGCAGTACTTC.

The chain couples TRBV2 to TRBJ2-7; D gene ambiguous. The germline V gene encodes CDR1 SNHLY and CDR2 FYNNEI. Trimming left V 2 bases short and J 0 bases short, with 8 bases between. The CDR3 has 14 residues. The CDR3 DNA sequence: TGTGCCAGCAGTGAAATGTCAAGCTCCTACGAGCAGTACTTC. Amino acid sequence: CASSEMSSSYEQYF.

This clonotype has at least ten counts. The rearrangement uses TRBV24-1 and TRBJ2-3; D might be TRBD1 or TRBD2, each matching 6 bases. Germline-derived CDR1 and CDR2 are KGHDR and SFDVKD. The CDR3 covers 16 residues. Trimming took off 2 bases at V and 5 bases at J, with 16 bases between the two ends. CDR3 residues: CATSDSPGGDRDTQYF. The CDR3 nucleotides read TGTGCCACCAGTGATTCGCCCGGGGGCGACCGAGATACGCAGTATTTT.

The gene calls are TRBV5-1 and TRBJ2-1; D is ambiguous. Trimming removed 3 bases from V and 0 bases from J, with 10 bases in between. This CDR3 spans 15 amino acids. Germline V CDR1 and CDR2: SGHRS, YFSETQ. In DNA, the CDR3 is TGCGCCAGCAGCTCAGACTCAGCCTCCTACAATGAGCAGTTCTTC. This encodes CASSSDSASYNEQFF.

The chain has TRBV3-1 and TRBJ2-1; perhaps TRBD2 as D (5 bases). V lost 4 bases and J 5 bases, leaving 12 bases between the germline ends. CDR1 LGHDT and CDR2 YNNKEL come from the germline V gene (reference sequence). This CDR3 has 14 amino acids. The CDR3 nucleotides read TGTGCCAGCAGCCCCCCGGGAAGGGACAATGAGCAGTTCTTC. It translates to CASSPPGRDNEQFF.

J is TRBJ2-6 and V is TRBV20-1; the D is unclear. The CDR3 has 13 residues. CDR1 is DFQATT, CDR2 SNEGSKA, per germline (reference sequence). V was cut by 2 bases and J by 0 bases, with 2 bases left in between. The CDR3 here is CSARPSGANVLTF. The CDR3 DNA is TGCAGTGCTAGACCCTCTGGGGCCAACGTCCTGACTTTC.

This clonotype was recorded a few times. V usage is TRBV2 and J usage is TRBJ2-7, with a possible D match to TRBD1 (6 bases). The CDR3 is 12 residues long. Germline lookup yields CDR1 SNHLY and CDR2 FYNNEI. The V end lost 10 bases, the J end lost 0 bases, and 10 bases lay between the germline ends. Here the CDR3 reads CATRGGSYEQYV. The CDR3 coding sequence is TGTGCCACTCGAGGGGGCTCCTACGAGCAGTACGTC.

A few counts support this clonotype. The chain links TRBV7-6 to TRBJ2-2, with D perhaps assigned TRBD1 or TRBD2 (5 bases each). Germline V gene lookup returns CDR1 SGHVS and CDR2 FNYEAQ. The CDR3 totals 15 residues. The V and J ends lost 5 bases and 5 bases respectively, with 15 bases between them. CDR3 coding DNA: TGTGCCAGCAGCCCGGGACCAGCGCTGACCGGGGAGCTGTTTTTT. This gives the protein CASSPGPALTGELFF.

This clonotype showed up just a few times. This chain connects TRBV6-2 or TRBV6-3 to TRBJ2-7; D gene ambiguous. The CDR3 spans 14 residues. Germline values: CDR1 MNHEY, CDR2 SVGEGT. V lost 2 bases, J lost 0 bases, and 8 bases lay in between. The CDR3, as DNA: TGTGCCAGCAGTTACCCCGGGTCCTCCTACGAGCAGTACGTC. Encoded protein: CASSYPGSSYEQYV.